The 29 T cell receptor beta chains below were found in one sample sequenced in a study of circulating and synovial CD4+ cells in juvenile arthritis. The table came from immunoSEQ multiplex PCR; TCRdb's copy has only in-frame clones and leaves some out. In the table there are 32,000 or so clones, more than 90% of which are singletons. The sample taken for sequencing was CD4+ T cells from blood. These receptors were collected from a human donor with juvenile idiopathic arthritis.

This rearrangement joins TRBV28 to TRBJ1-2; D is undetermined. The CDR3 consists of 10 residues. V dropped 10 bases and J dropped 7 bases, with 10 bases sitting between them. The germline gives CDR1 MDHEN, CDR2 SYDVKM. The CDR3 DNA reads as TGTGCCAAACAGAACAGTGGCTACACCTTC. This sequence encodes CAKQNSGYTF.

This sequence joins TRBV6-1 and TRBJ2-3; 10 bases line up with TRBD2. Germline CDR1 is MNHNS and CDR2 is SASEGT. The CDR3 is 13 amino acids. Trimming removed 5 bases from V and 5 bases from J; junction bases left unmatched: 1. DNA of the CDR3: TGTGCCAGCAGTCGGACTAGCGGAGATACGCAGTATTTT. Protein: CASSRTSGDTQYF.

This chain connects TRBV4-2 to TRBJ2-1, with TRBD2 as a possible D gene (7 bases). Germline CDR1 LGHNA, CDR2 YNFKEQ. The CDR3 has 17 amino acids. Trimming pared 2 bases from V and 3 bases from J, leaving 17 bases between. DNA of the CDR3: TGTGCCAGCAGCCAACTAGGAGGCGGGGGCGTCTACAATGAGCAGTTCTTC. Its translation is CASSQLGGGGVYNEQFF.

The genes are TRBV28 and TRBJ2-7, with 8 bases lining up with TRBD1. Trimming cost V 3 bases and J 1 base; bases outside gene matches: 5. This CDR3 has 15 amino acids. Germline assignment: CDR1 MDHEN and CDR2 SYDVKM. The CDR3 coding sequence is TGTGCCAGCAGTTTTCAGGGGGCAGGATCCTACGAGCAGTACTTC. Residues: CASSFQGAGSYEQYF.

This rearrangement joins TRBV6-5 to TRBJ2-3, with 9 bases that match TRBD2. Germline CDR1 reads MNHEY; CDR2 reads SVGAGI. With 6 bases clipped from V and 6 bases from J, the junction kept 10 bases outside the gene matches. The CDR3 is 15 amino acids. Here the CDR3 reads CASRGSGGRSDTQYF. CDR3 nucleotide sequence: TGTGCCAGCAGGGGTAGCGGGGGTCGGAGTGATACGCAGTATTTT.

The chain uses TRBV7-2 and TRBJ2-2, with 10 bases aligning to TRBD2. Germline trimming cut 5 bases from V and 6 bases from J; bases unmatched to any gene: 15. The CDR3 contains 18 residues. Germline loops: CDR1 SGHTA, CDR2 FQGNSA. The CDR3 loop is CASSLPPIAGGGPGELFF. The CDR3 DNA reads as TGTGCCAGCAGCCTCCCGCCCATAGCGGGGGGCGGTCCCGGGGAGCTGTTTTTT.

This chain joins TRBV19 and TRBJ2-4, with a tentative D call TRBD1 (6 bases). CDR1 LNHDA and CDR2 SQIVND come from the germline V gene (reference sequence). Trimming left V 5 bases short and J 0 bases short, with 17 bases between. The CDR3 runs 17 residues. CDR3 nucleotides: TGTGCCAGTAGTCCAGAGGACAGTGCACTAGCCAAAAACATTCAGTACTTC. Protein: CASSPEDSALAKNIQYF.

The DNA for the CDR3 is TGTGCCAGCTCACAAGACAGGGTTGGCGGAAACACCATATATTTT. It codes for CASSQDRVGGNTIYF. The rearrangement joins TRBV18 to TRBJ1-3; 7 bases line up with TRBD1. The junction had 7 bases not matched to a gene; V was cut back by 4 bases and J by 4 bases. The CDR3 totals 15 residues. Germline CDR1 reads KGHSH; CDR2 reads LQKENI.

CDR3 nucleotides: TGTGCCAGTAGTATCGGGACAGGCCTTAATCAGCCCCAGCATTTT. Amino acid sequence: CASSIGTGLNQPQHF. This rearrangement joins TRBV19 to TRBJ1-5; 8 nucleotides agree with TRBD1. Germline CDR1 is LNHDA and CDR2 is SQIVND (reference sequence). The CDR3 extends over 15 amino acids. Trimming at V came to 3 bases and at J to 4 bases, leaving 5 bases not matched to a gene.

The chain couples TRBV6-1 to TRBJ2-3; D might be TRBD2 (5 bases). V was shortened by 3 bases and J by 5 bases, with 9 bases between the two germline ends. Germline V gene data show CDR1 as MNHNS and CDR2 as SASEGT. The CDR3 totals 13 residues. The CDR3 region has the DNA TGTGCCAGCAGTGAGTCCCGGGGAGATACGCAGTATTTT. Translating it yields CASSESRGDTQYF.

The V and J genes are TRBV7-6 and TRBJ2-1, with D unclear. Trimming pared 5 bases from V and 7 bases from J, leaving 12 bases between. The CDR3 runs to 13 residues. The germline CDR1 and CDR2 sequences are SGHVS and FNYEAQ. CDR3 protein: CASSPQQANEQFF. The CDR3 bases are TGTGCCAGCAGCCCTCAGCAAGCGAATGAGCAGTTCTTC. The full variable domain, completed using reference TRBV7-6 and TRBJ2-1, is GAGVSQSPRYKVTKRGQDVALRCDPISGHVSLYWYRQALGQGPEFLTYFNYEAQQDKSGLPNDRFSAERPEGSISTLTIQRTEQRDSAMYRCASSPQQANEQFFGPGTRLTVL.

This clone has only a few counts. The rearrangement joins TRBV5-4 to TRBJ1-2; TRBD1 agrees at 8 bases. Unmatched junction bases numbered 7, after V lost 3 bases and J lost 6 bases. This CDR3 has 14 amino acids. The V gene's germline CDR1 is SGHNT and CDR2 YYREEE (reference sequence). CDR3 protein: CASSSGQVRDGYTF. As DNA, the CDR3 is TGTGCCAGCAGCTCGGGACAGGTTCGGGATGGCTACACCTTC.

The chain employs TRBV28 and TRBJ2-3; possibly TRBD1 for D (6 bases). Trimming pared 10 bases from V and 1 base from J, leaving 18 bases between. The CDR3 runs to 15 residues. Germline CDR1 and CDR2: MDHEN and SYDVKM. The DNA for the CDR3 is TGTGCCACCCGGGACACCCCCCGGGGCACAGATACGCAGTATTTT. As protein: CATRDTPRGTDTQYF.

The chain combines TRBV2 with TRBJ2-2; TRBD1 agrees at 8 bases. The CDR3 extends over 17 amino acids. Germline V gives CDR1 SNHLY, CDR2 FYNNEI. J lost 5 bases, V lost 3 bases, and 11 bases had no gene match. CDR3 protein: CASSDERQGAWTGELFF. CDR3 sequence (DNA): TGTGCCAGCAGTGATGAACGGCAGGGGGCGTGGACCGGGGAGCTGTTTTTT.

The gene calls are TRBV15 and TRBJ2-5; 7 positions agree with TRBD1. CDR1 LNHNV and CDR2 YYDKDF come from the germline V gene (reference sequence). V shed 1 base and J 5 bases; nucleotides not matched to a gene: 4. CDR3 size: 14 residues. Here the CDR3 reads CATSRADRAETQYF. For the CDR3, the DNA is TGTGCCACCAGCAGAGCCGACAGGGCGGAGACCCAGTACTTC.

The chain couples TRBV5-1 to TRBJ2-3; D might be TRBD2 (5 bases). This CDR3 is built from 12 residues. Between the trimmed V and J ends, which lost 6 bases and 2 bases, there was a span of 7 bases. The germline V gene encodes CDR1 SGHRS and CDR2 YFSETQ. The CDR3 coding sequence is TGCGCCAGCACGGGGAACACAGATACGCAGTATTTT. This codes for CASTGNTDTQYF.

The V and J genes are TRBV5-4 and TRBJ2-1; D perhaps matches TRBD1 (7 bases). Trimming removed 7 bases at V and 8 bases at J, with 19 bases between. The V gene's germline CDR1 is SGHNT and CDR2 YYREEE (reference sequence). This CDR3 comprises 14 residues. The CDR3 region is CASCQGGRVDEQFF. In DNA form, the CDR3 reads TGTGCCAGCTGCCAGGGGGGCCGGGTGGATGAGCAGTTCTTC.

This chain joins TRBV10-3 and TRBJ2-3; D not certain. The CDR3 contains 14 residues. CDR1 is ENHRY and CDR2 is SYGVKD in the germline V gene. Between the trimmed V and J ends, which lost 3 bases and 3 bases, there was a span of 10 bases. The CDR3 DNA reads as TGTGCCATCAGTGATACTCTGAGGACAGATACGCAGTATTTT. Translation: CAISDTLRTDTQYF.

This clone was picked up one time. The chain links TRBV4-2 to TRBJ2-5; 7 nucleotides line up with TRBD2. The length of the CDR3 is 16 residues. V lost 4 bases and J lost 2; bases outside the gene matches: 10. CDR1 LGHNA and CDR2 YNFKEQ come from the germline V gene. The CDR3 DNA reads TGTGCCAGCAGCCGAGAACCGGGGGGAATACAAGAGACCCAGTACTTC. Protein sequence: CASSREPGGIQETQYF.

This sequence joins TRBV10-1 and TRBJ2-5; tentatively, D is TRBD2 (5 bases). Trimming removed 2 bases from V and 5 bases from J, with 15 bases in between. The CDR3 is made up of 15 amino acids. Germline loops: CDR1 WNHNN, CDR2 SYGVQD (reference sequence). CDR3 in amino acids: CASSEPEGVRETQYF. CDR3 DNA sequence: TGCGCCAGCAGTGAGCCCGAGGGCGTACGGGAGACCCAGTACTTC.

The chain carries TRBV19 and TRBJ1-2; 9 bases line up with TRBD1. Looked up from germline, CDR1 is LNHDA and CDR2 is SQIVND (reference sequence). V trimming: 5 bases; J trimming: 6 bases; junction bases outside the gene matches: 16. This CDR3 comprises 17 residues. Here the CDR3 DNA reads TGTGCCAGTAGTGTAAACCGGGACAGGGAACTAAGAAATGGCTACACCTTC. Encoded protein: CASSVNRDRELRNGYTF. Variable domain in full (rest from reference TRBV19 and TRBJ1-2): DGGITQSPKYLFRKEGQNVTLSCEQNLNHDAMYWYRQDPGQGLRLIYYSQIVNDFQKGDIAEGYSVSREKKESFPLTVTSAQKNPTAFYLCASSVNRDRELRNGYTFGSGTRLTVV.

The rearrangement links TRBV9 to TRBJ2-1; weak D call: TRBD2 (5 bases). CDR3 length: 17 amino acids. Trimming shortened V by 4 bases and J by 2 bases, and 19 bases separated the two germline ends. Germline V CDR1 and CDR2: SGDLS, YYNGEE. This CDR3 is CASSTSANAGTYNEQFF. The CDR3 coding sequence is TGTGCCAGCAGCACCTCAGCTAATGCGGGCACCTACAATGAGCAGTTCTTC.

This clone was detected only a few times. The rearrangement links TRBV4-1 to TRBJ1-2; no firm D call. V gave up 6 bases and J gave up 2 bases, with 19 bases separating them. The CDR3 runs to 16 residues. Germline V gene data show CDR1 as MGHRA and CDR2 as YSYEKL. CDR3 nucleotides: TGCGCCAGCAGTGTTTTCGACTCAGAGAGCAACTATGGCTACACCTTC. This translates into CASSVFDSESNYGYTF.

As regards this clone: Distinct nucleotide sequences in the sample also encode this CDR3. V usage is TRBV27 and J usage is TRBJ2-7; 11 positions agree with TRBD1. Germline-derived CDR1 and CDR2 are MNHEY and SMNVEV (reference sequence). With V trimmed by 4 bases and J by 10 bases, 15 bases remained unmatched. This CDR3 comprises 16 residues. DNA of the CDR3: TGTGCCAGCAGTTCTCCTTGGGGGGACAGGGGGGCCGGACAGTACTTC. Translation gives CASSSPWGDRGAGQYF.

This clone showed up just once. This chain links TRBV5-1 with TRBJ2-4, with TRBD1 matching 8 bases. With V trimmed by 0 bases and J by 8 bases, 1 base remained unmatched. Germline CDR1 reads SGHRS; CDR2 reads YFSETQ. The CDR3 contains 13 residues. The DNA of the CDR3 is TGCGCCAGCAGCTTGGAGGACAGGGACATTCAGTACTTC. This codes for CASSLEDRDIQYF.

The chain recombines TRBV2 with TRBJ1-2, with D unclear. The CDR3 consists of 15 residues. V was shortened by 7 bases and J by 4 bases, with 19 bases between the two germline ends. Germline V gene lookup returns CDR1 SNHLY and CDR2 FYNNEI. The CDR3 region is CASTNGEVFLYGYTF. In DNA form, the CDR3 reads TGTGCCAGCACCAACGGTGAGGTCTTCCTCTATGGCTACACCTTC.

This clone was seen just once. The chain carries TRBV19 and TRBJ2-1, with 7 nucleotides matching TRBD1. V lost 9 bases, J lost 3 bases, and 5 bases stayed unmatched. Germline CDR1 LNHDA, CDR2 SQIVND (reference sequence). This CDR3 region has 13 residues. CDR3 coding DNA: TGTGCCAGCAGGGGACAGAACTACAATGAGCAGTTCTTC. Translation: CASRGQNYNEQFF.

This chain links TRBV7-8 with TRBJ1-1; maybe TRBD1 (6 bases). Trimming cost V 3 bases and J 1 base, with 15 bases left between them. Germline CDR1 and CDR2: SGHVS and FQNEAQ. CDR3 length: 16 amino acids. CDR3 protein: CASSFLPVTGNTEAFF. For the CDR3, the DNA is TGTGCCAGCAGCTTTTTACCCGTGACAGGGAACACTGAAGCTTTCTTT.

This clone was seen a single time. In DNA form, the CDR3 reads TGTGCCAGCAGCTCCCACAACTCTGGGGCCAACGTCCTGACTTTC. Translating it yields CASSSHNSGANVLTF. The chain links TRBV7-3 to TRBJ2-6, with no clear D. The V gene lost 4 bases and the J gene lost 0 bases, with 7 bases spanning the gap. This CDR3 contains 15 residues. From germline, CDR1 is SGHTA and CDR2 FQGTGA.